This TCR beta chain was obtained from a study of beta chain features in type 1 diabetes. This clone has only a few counts. Reverse transcription of all isolated RNA meant that expressed TCRB transcripts were sequenced. Repertoires were generated with immunoSEQ multiplex PCR, while TCRdb's copy carries only in-frame clones and drops some. The sample has a few hundred thousand clones; about 15% are singletons. A single heparinised draw of approximately 110 mL on average was taken per donor. The sequencing input was naive CD4+ T cells from blood. This clonotype was obtained from a man between 25 and 39 years old in good health.

The CDR3 loop is CASSPIAGTDTQYF. CDR3 sequence (DNA): TGTGCCAGCAGCCCCATAGCGGGAACAGATACGCAGTATTTT. This chain joins TRBV7-3 and TRBJ2-3; 8 bases agree with TRBD2. V lost 5 bases and J lost 3; bases outside the gene matches: 4. Germline V gene sequence: CDR1 SGHTA, CDR2 FQGTGA. The CDR3 is made up of 14 amino acids.